This TCR beta chain was captured in a study of blood T cell repertoires in COVID-19. Study-wide background: PBMCs, B-cell-depleted T cells, or T cells provided the cDNA or gDNA that made up the material.

Germline V gene data show CDR1 as SGHTA and CDR2 as FQGNSA. Trimming stripped 1 base from V and 3 bases from J, with 10 bases between. CDR3 length: 16 residues. Measured with immunoSEQ multiplex PCR; TCRdb has only the in-frame clones, and not every one. Among under 250,000 clones listed, 85% to 90% were seen once. This receptor was taken from a woman aged 65 to 85 with active or convalescent COVID-19. The chain has TRBV7-2 and TRBJ1-6; D is unresolved. What was sequenced was peripheral blood. The CDR3 DNA reads as TGTGCCAGCAGCTTAGGCCCCACATACTATAATTCACCCCTCCACTTT. Translated, it gives CASSLGPTYYNSPLHF.